Listed here are 5 T cell receptor beta chains from one sample, sequenced in a study of blood T cell repertoires in COVID-19. The table came from immunoSEQ multiplex PCR; TCRdb's copy has only in-frame clones and leaves some out. Of some 160,000 clones in the sample, roughly nine tenths were seen once. Sequencing used peripheral blood. These receptors were collected from a woman in her 70s with acute or convalescent COVID-19.

This CDR3 reads CATSRVSGSTLSSYEQYF. As DNA, the CDR3 is TGTGCCACCAGCAGAGTGTCAGGGTCGACCCTCAGCTCCTACGAGCAGTACTTC. V is TRBV15 and J is TRBJ2-7; tentative D call: TRBD1 (5 bases). The CDR3 runs to 18 residues. V was shortened by 1 base and J by 0 bases, with 19 bases between the two germline ends. Per germline, CDR1 LNHNV and CDR2 YYDKDF (reference sequence).

The chain uses TRBV10-1 and TRBJ1-5; TRBD1 aligns across 7 bases. The CDR3 contains 16 residues. Per germline, CDR1 WNHNN and CDR2 SYGVQD (reference sequence). Unmatched junction bases numbered 5, after V lost 3 bases and J lost 0 bases. The DNA of the CDR3 is TGCGCCAGCAGTGACGGGACAGTGATTAGCAATCAGCCCCAGCATTTT. Protein: CASSDGTVISNQPQHF.

V gene TRBV7-9 combines with J gene TRBJ1-2; no clear D gene. With 3 bases removed from V and 8 bases from J, the gap between germline ends came to 13 bases. Germline V gene data show CDR1 as SEHNR and CDR2 as FQNEAQ (reference sequence). This CDR3 has 13 residues. The CDR3 sequence: CASSFRREGGYTF. The CDR3 coding sequence is TGTGCCAGCAGCTTCCGGAGGGAAGGAGGCTACACCTTC. The variable domain in full, completed from reference TRBV7-9 and TRBJ1-2, reads DTGVSQNPRHKITKRGQNVTFRCDPISEHNRLYWYRQTLGQGPEFLTYFQNEAQLEKSRLLSDRFSAERPKGSFSTLEIQRTEQGDSAMYLCASSFRREGGYTFGSGTRLTVV.

For the CDR3, the DNA is TGTGCCAGCAGTGGAGAATGGCGGGATGGCTACACCTTC. This sequence encodes CASSGEWRDGYTF. The chain links TRBV2 to TRBJ1-2; D is ambiguous. The V and J ends lost 4 bases and 6 bases respectively, with 12 bases between them. CDR1 is SNHLY and CDR2 is FYNNEI in the germline V gene. The length of the CDR3 is 13 residues.

The rearrangement links TRBV6-5 to TRBJ1-2; perhaps TRBD1 as D (6 bases). Trimming took 1 base from V and 2 from J, leaving 8 bases between them. Germline CDR1 is MNHEY and CDR2 is SVGAGI. The CDR3 extends over 14 amino acids. The CDR3 coding sequence is TGTGCCAGCAGTTACTTGACAGGCAACTATGGCTACACCTTC. It codes for CASSYLTGNYGYTF.